These T cell receptor beta chains were read from a single sample in a study of response to subunit inactivated influenza vaccine. TCRdb fed the RT-PCR reads into MiXCR, producing one record per CDR3 protein. The table has 650,000 to 800,000 distinct CDR3 sequences, around 20% seen once; the top ten hold approximately 11%. The sample in question was PBMCs from blood, obtained more than 4 days after vaccination. The origin of the receptors is a man aged 45-60 years who received an inactivated influenza vaccine. CDR3s include the opening cysteine and the closing phenylalanine or tryptophan. The D gene is left open where the match is weak. Size tells how often a clone was seen (once, few, many) or the class of an expanded clone, and some rows leave it out.

TRBV4-3,.,.,TRBJ2-2,CASSLRQSLPTGELFF,TGCGCCAGCAGCCTTAGACAGTCTTTACCCACCGGGGAGCTGTTTTTT
TRBV25-1,few,.,TRBJ1-6,CASSDLRPRGNSPLHF,TGTGCCAGCAGTGACCTGCGGCCAAGGGGCAATTCACCCCTCCACTTT
TRBV5-5,few,.,TRBJ2-7,CASRATRNEQYF,TGTGCCAGCAGAGCCACTAGAAACGAGCAGTACTTC
TRBV5-8,few,.,TRBJ2-3,CASSPRGRGGDTQYF,TGTGCCAGCAGCCCTCGTGGCAGGGGAGGAGATACGCAGTATTTT
TRBV20-1,.,.,TRBJ2-4,CSASSGDEAKNIQYF,TGCAGTGCTAGTTCCGGGGACGAAGCCAAAAACATTCAGTACTTC
TRBV12-3/TRBV12-4,many,TRBD1,TRBJ1-1,CASSAAKGAKAFF,TGTGCCAGCAGCGCAGCCAAGGGGGCCAAAGCTTTCTTT
TRBV7-2,few,TRBD1,TRBJ2-2,CASSPNRGPTGELFF,TGTGCCAGCAGCCCAAACAGGGGTCCCACCGGGGAGCTGTTTTTT
TRBV20-1,.,.,TRBJ1-1,CSADDGTITEAFF,TGCAGTGCGGATGACGGGACCATCACTGAAGCTTTCTTT
TRBV2,.,TRBD2,TRBJ2-1,CASSAGTIAGEQFF,TGTGCCAGCAGTGCCGGAACGATAGCGGGAGAGCAGTTCTTC
TRBV20-1,.,.,TRBJ1-4,CSATQGTPYNEKLFF,TGCAGTGCTACCCAGGGGACCCCTTATAATGAAAAACTGTTTTTT
TRBV4-2,few,TRBD1,TRBJ1-6,CASSQDPQGALSPLHF,TGTGCCAGCAGCCAAGATCCACAGGGGGCATTATCACCCCTCCACTTT
TRBV7-2,.,TRBD1,TRBJ1-4,CASSRGLGEKLFF,TGTGCCAGCAGCAGGGGGCTTGGTGAAAAACTGTTTTTT
TRBV20-1,.,.,TRBJ1-3,CSARDPGSGNTIYF,TGCAGTGCTAGAGATCCCGGCTCCGGAAACACCATATATTTT
TRBV4-2,.,.,TRBJ2-3,CASSPLDPDTQYF,TGTGCCAGCAGCCCCTTGGACCCAGATACGCAGTATTTT
TRBV7-6,.,TRBD1,TRBJ2-1,CASSSGTGNNNEQFF,TGTGCCAGCAGCTCCGGGACAGGGAATAACAATGAGCAGTTCTTC
TRBV7-2,.,TRBD2,TRBJ2-3,CASSSHSGIRRVTQYF,TGTGCCAGCAGCTCACATAGCGGGATACGTCGTGTTACGCAGTATTTT
TRBV18,once,.,TRBJ1-1,CASSPPHRTNTEAFF,TGTGCCAGCTCACCACCGCACAGGACGAACACTGAAGCTTTCTTT
TRBV4-1,few,TRBD1,TRBJ1-2,CASSQVVQGAGYGYTF,TGCGCCAGCAGCCAAGTAGTCCAGGGGGCTGGCTATGGCTACACCTTC
TRBV3-1,few,.,TRBJ2-2,CASSQQGTRRTGELFF,TGTGCCAGCAGCCAACAAGGGACACGGCGCACCGGGGAGCTGTTTTTT
TRBV29-1,few,.,TRBJ2-5,CSVDTSPGTQYF,TGCAGCGTTGATACCTCACCAGGGACCCAGTACTTC
TRBV20-1,.,TRBD1,TRBJ1-1,CSASRTGEGTEAFF,TGCAGTGCTAGTCGGACAGGGGAGGGCACTGAAGCTTTCTTT
TRBV27,few,.,TRBJ2-4,CASSLTSWEGENIQYF,TGTGCCAGCAGTTTAACGTCGTGGGAGGGGGAAAACATTCAGTACTTC
TRBV5-1,many,.,TRBJ2-5,CASSLGTEQETQYF,TGCGCCAGCAGCCTTGGGACGGAGCAAGAGACCCAGTACTTC
TRBV9,few,.,TRBJ1-5,CASSVDSTGQPQHF,TGTGCCAGCAGCGTAGACTCGACGGGCCAGCCCCAGCATTTT
TRBV20-1,many,TRBD1,TRBJ2-5,CSASTGAYQETQYF,TGCAGTGCCTCAACAGGGGCGTACCAAGAGACCCAGTACTTC
TRBV5-1,few,TRBD1,TRBJ2-1,CASSSGQGEDHEQFF,TGCGCCAGCAGCTCCGGACAGGGTGAGGACCATGAGCAGTTCTTC
TRBV10-3,many,TRBD1,TRBJ2-7,CAISGVRGPYEQYF,TGTGCCATCAGCGGGGTAAGGGGGCCCTACGAGCAGTACTTC
TRBV10-3,few,.,TRBJ2-1,CAIAGGGFDEQFF,TGTGCCATCGCCGGGGGAGGTTTCGATGAGCAGTTCTTC
TRBV29-1,.,.,TRBJ1-2,CSVERGAALYGYTF,TGCAGCGTTGAGCGGGGGGCGGCCCTCTATGGCTACACCTTC
TRBV20-1,many,TRBD1,TRBJ1-1,CSAPVTGGATSTEAFF,TGCAGTGCCCCCGTGACAGGGGGTGCGACGAGCACTGAAGCTTTCTTT
TRBV29-1,.,.,TRBJ2-7,CSVRRGQLDEQYF,TGCAGCGTTCGGAGGGGCCAGTTGGACGAGCAGTACTTC
TRBV12-3/TRBV12-4,.,.,TRBJ2-1,CASSLAQQGQFF,TGTGCCAGCAGTTTAGCCCAGCAGGGGCAGTTCTTC
TRBV6-2/TRBV6-3,few,.,TRBJ2-7,CASSYTAGDAYEQYF,TGTGCCAGCAGTTATACGGCAGGGGACGCCTACGAGCAGTACTTC
TRBV6-1,few,TRBD2,TRBJ2-2,CASRVGLANTGELFF,TGTGCCAGCAGGGTGGGACTAGCGAACACCGGGGAGCTGTTTTTT
TRBV27,few,.,TRBJ1-4,CASTSLSEVEKLFF,TGTGCCAGCACCTCTCTCTCTGAGGTCGAAAAACTGTTTTTT
TRBV10-3,few,.,TRBJ2-1,CAISATDVPLSEQFF,TGTGCCATCAGTGCTACAGACGTGCCCCTAAGTGAGCAGTTCTTC
TRBV7-2,few,TRBD2,TRBJ2-1,CASSRIERGRPYNEQFF,TGTGCCAGCAGCCGCATTGAGCGGGGGCGTCCGTACAATGAGCAGTTCTTC
TRBV28,.,TRBD1,TRBJ2-7,CASRGQGSYEQYF,TGTGCCAGCAGGGGACAGGGGTCCTACGAGCAGTACTTC
TRBV7-2,.,.,TRBJ2-3,CASRLSADTQYF,TGTGCCAGCAGGCTGAGTGCAGATACGCAGTATTTT
TRBV11-2,.,TRBD1,TRBJ2-1,CASRFAGQGYNEQFF,TGTGCCAGCAGATTTGCGGGACAGGGCTACAATGAGCAGTTCTTC
TRBV5-1,.,.,TRBJ2-7,CASSLGSGQFEQYF,TGCGCCAGCAGCCTGGGGAGCGGGCAGTTCGAGCAGTACTTC
TRBV7-2,many,TRBD2,TRBJ2-5,CASTLLAGQQETQYF,TGTGCCAGCACCCTACTAGCGGGACAACAAGAGACCCAGTACTTC
TRBV2,few,.,TRBJ2-3,CASRRSADTQYF,TGTGCCAGCAGGAGGTCTGCAGATACGCAGTATTTT
TRBV7-8,.,.,TRBJ2-7,CASSESAQVYEQYF,TGTGCCAGCAGCGAAAGCGCCCAGGTGTACGAGCAGTACTTC
TRBV6-1,few,.,TRBJ1-2,CASTLAQRANWWYGYTF,TGTGCCAGCACCCTGGCTCAGAGGGCCAATTGGTGGTATGGCTACACCTTC
TRBV15,few,TRBD2,TRBJ2-5,CATSRVAGVGETQYF,TGTGCCACCAGCAGAGTAGCGGGGGTCGGGGAGACCCAGTACTTC
TRBV7-3,.,.,TRBJ2-7,CASSLSSQIGEQYF,TGTGCCAGCAGCTTAAGTTCGCAGATAGGCGAGCAGTACTTC
TRBV20-1,few,.,TRBJ2-5,CSATWPSQETQYF,TGCAGTGCTACCTGGCCCTCCCAAGAGACCCAGTACTTC